Listed here are 30 T cell receptor beta chains from one sample, sequenced in a study of T cell responses to AZD1222 COVID-19 vaccine. Some clones are missing from TCRdb's copy, which holds only in-frame ones; the method was immunoSEQ multiplex PCR. The sample has roughly 120,000 clones, around 86% seen once; the top ten hold roughly 7.7%. The input for sequencing was peripheral blood, taken on day 0 of AZD1222 vaccination. The origin of the receptors is an adult in good health.

V usage is TRBV5-6 and J usage is TRBJ1-5, with TRBD1 as a possible D gene (6 bases). The V end lost 4 bases, the J end lost 4 bases, and 21 bases lay between the germline ends. Per germline, CDR1 SGHDT and CDR2 YYEEEE. The CDR3 extends over 17 amino acids. The CDR3 here is CASSLLGGGRGNQPQHF. The CDR3 DNA is TGTGCCAGCAGCCTGCTCGGTGGGGGGCGAGGGAATCAGCCCCAGCATTTT.

CDR3 coding DNA: TGCGCCAGCAGCCCTTTTCCGGGACAGGGAAGCAATCAGCCCCAGCATTTT. It encodes CASSPFPGQGSNQPQHF. The chain is built from TRBV4-1 and TRBJ1-5; TRBD1 matches 9 bases. Germline V gives CDR1 MGHRA, CDR2 YSYEKL. Germline trimming cut 4 bases from V and 1 base from J; bases unmatched to any gene: 8. This CDR3 comprises 17 residues.

This chain links TRBV7-2 with TRBJ2-3, with D maybe TRBD1 (5 bases). Trimming took off 2 bases at V and 8 bases at J, with 14 bases between the two ends. The CDR3 is 14 residues long. Germline lookup yields CDR1 SGHTA and CDR2 FQGNSA. CDR3 sequence reads: CASSLRPQGGTQYF. CDR3 in DNA: TGTGCCAGCAGCTTACGCCCCCAGGGTGGTACGCAGTATTTT.

The gene calls are TRBV6-5 and TRBJ2-2; D is undetermined. The CDR3 covers 15 residues. V shed 6 bases and J shed 6 bases, with 17 bases lying between them. Germline assignment: CDR1 MNHEY and CDR2 SVGAGI. CDR3 amino acids: CASRISLVGSGELFF. The CDR3 DNA reads as TGTGCCAGCAGAATCTCCCTAGTCGGGTCCGGGGAGCTGTTTTTT.

The chain uses TRBV7-2 and TRBJ1-2; tentative D call: TRBD1 (5 bases). The V gene lost 5 bases and the J gene lost 2 bases, with 9 bases spanning the gap. The CDR3 length is 13 residues. Germline V CDR1 and CDR2: SGHTA, FQGNSA. The CDR3 sequence is CASSPQGNYGYTF. The CDR3 coding sequence is TGTGCCAGCAGCCCCCAGGGAAACTATGGCTACACCTTC.

This rearrangement joins TRBV7-9 to TRBJ1-6; possibly TRBD1 for D (5 bases). CDR3 length equals 14 residues. Trimming pared 8 bases from V and 9 bases from J, leaving 17 bases between. Germline loops: CDR1 SEHNR, CDR2 FQNEAQ (reference sequence). The CDR3 DNA sequence: TGTGCCAGCGACGGACGGGCCGGGGGTTCACCCCTCCACTTT. This encodes CASDGRAGGSPLHF.

The gene calls are TRBV5-1 and TRBJ1-4; D uncertain. Between the trimmed V and J ends, which lost 5 bases and 0 bases, there was a span of 8 bases. Per the germline V gene, CDR1 is SGHRS and CDR2 is YFSETQ. There are 14 residues in the CDR3. The CDR3 nucleotides read TGCGCCAGCAGACTCCACCCAACTAATGAAAAACTGTTTTTT. Encoded protein: CASRLHPTNEKLFF. The entire variable domain, with the rest obtained from reference TRBV5-1 and TRBJ1-4, is as follows: KAGVTQTPRYLIKTRGQQVTLSCSPISGHRSVSWYQQTPGQGLQFLFEYFSETQRNKGNFPGRFSGRQFSNSRSEMNVSTLELGDSALYLCASRLHPTNEKLFFGSGTQLSVL.

V is TRBV10-3 and J is TRBJ2-7; D possibly corresponds to TRBD1 (6 bases). Trimming removed 11 bases at V and 2 bases at J, with 13 bases between. This CDR3 contains 12 residues. Germline CDR1 and CDR2: ENHRY and SYGVKD. The CDR3 loop reads CAAKGETYEQYF. The CDR3 bases are TGTGCCGCCAAGGGGGAGACCTACGAGCAGTACTTC.

The CDR3 sequence: CASSLGGGRTEAFF. The CDR3 DNA reads TGCGCCAGCAGCTTGGGAGGGGGTCGAACTGAAGCTTTCTTT. The rearrangement uses TRBV5-1 and TRBJ1-1, with D perhaps matching TRBD1 (6 bases). Germline values: CDR1 SGHRS, CDR2 YFSETQ. CDR3 size: 14 residues. V gave up 0 bases and J gave up 5 bases, with 11 bases separating them.

The V and J genes are TRBV6-4 and TRBJ1-1, with TRBD1 matching 7 bases. The trim removed 2 bases at V and 0 bases at J, leaving 15 bases unmatched. The CDR3 covers 19 residues. Per germline, CDR1 MRHNA and CDR2 SNTAGT. CDR3 bases: TGTGCCAGCAGTGACACCCACTTTACAGGGGACCTCATGAACACTGAAGCTTTCTTT. Its protein is CASSDTHFTGDLMNTEAFF.

The V gene is TRBV19, the J gene TRBJ2-7; D remains unclear. The germline V and J ends were trimmed by 5 bases and 1 base, with 6 bases remaining between them. The germline V gene encodes CDR1 LNHDA and CDR2 SQIVND (reference sequence). There are 12 residues in the CDR3. The CDR3: CASSPPSYEQYF. The CDR3 bases are TGTGCCAGTAGTCCGCCGTCCTACGAGCAGTACTTC.

This chain uses TRBV28 with TRBJ1-1, with D uncertain. CDR1 and CDR2 (germline): MDHEN, SYDVKM. Trimming cost V 5 bases and J 0 bases, with 10 bases left between them. The CDR3 runs to 14 residues. The CDR3 DNA sequence: TGTGCCAGCAGTCCCCGGGCCTTGAACACTGAAGCTTTCTTT. Amino acids: CASSPRALNTEAFF.

This chain joins TRBV9 and TRBJ2-3; D is tentatively TRBD1 or TRBD2 (5 bases each). CDR1 is SGDLS, CDR2 YYNGEE, per germline. The CDR3 has 14 amino acids. Deletions cut 5 bases from V and 4 bases from J, with 14 bases between. This CDR3 reads CASSPGPYPDTQYF. The CDR3 nucleotides read TGTGCCAGCAGTCCGGGACCCTACCCAGATACGCAGTATTTT.

This clone was detected a few times. The CDR3 sequence: CASSSLGTDYGYTF. The CDR3 DNA reads TGTGCCAGCAGTTCCCTCGGGACGGACTATGGCTACACCTTC. This chain uses TRBV27 with TRBJ1-2; TRBD1 is a possible D gene (5 bases). Germline V gene data show CDR1 as MNHEY and CDR2 as SMNVEV (reference sequence). This CDR3 is 14 amino acids long. With 4 bases removed from V and 3 bases from J, the gap between germline ends came to 12 bases.

The V gene is TRBV9, the J gene TRBJ2-1; 7 bases match TRBD2. The V gene end was trimmed by 2 bases and the J gene end by 0 bases; junction bases not matched to a gene: 5. From germline, CDR1 is SGDLS and CDR2 YYNGEE. The CDR3 covers 16 residues. The CDR3 DNA follows: TGTGCCAGCAGCGTGGGGGGGTCCCACTCCTACAATGAGCAGTTCTTC. This encodes CASSVGGSHSYNEQFF.

The rearrangement links TRBV7-6 to TRBJ1-4; D is perhaps TRBD1 (6 bases). The CDR3 covers 16 residues. Between the trimmed V and J ends, which lost 5 bases and 2 bases, there was a span of 15 bases. Germline loops: CDR1 SGHVS, CDR2 FNYEAQ. CDR3 nucleotides: TGTGCCAGCAGCCCGTTCAGGGGTGCGACTAATGAAAAACTGTTTTTT. Its translation: CASSPFRGATNEKLFF.

The chain recombines TRBV2 with TRBJ1-4, with D possibly TRBD1 on 6 matching bases. Germline V gives CDR1 SNHLY, CDR2 FYNNEI. CDR3 length equals 14 residues. Deletions cut 6 bases from V and 7 bases from J, with 15 bases between. CDR3 in amino acids: CASRERGIGEKLFF. CDR3 bases: TGTGCCAGCAGGGAAAGGGGGATTGGTGAAAAACTGTTTTTT.

This chain links TRBV7-7 with TRBJ2-5; 16 bases align to TRBD2. The germline CDR1 and CDR2 sequences are SSHAT and FNYEAQ (reference sequence). V was clipped by 5 bases and J by 3 bases; unmatched bases: 6. The CDR3 sequence is 17 residues long. DNA of the CDR3: TGTGCCAGCAGCCCGGGGACTAGCGGGGGGGCCAAAGAGACCCAGTACTTC. Protein product: CASSPGTSGGAKETQYF. Based on the CDR3 plus reference TRBV7-7 and TRBJ2-5, the full variable domain is GAGVSQSPRYKVTKRGQDVTLRCDPISSHATLYWYQQALGQGPEFLTYFNYEAQPDKSGLPSDRFSAERPEGSISTLTIQRTEQRDSAMYRCASSPGTSGGAKETQYFGPGTRLLVL.

V usage is TRBV4-2 and J usage is TRBJ2-1; a weak D match, TRBD1 (5 bases). V dropped 2 bases and J dropped 6 bases, with 17 bases sitting between them. The germline V gene has CDR1 LGHNA and CDR2 YNFKEQ. The CDR3 is 16 amino acids. CDR3 sequence reads: CASSQPTDKDLNEQFF. The CDR3, as DNA: TGTGCCAGCAGCCAACCGACGGACAAAGACCTCAATGAGCAGTTCTTC.

The chain uses TRBV5-1 and TRBJ1-2; a weak D match, TRBD1 (5 bases). Germline values: CDR1 SGHRS, CDR2 YFSETQ. Trimming stripped 0 bases from V and 8 bases from J, with 14 bases between. There are 14 residues in the CDR3. This CDR3 reads CASSLGGSRGGYTF. The CDR3 nucleotides are TGCGCCAGCAGCTTGGGAGGCAGTCGGGGCGGCTACACCTTC.

In nucleotides, the CDR3 is TGTGCCAGTAGCCCCAGGAGCGGGGGCTATCAAGATACGCAGTATTTT. It yields the protein CASSPRSGGYQDTQYF. The V call is TRBV19, the J call TRBJ2-3, with 8 bases matching TRBD2. J gave up 5 bases and V 6 bases, and 13 bases lay outside the gene matches. In germline, CDR1 is LNHDA, CDR2 SQIVND (reference sequence). The CDR3 runs 16 residues.

This clone was counted a few times. The V and J genes are TRBV19 and TRBJ2-7; either TRBD1 or TRBD2 may fit D (7 bases each). Germline-derived CDR1 and CDR2 are LNHDA and SQIVND (reference sequence). The ends were cut back, 0 bases at V and 3 bases at J, with 18 bases in the middle. The CDR3 extends over 17 amino acids. The CDR3 loop is CASSIEGEGTDRYEQYF. CDR3 DNA: TGTGCCAGTAGTATAGAAGGGGAGGGGACAGATCGCTACGAGCAGTACTTC.

This chain links TRBV5-1 with TRBJ1-1; no firm D call. Germline CDR1 is SGHRS and CDR2 is YFSETQ. Trimming pared 0 bases from V and 1 base from J, leaving 10 bases between. The CDR3 loop spans 15 amino acids. This chain's CDR3 is CASSLEAQPNTEAFF. DNA for the CDR3: TGCGCCAGCAGCTTGGAGGCCCAACCGAACACTGAAGCTTTCTTT.

The chain recombines TRBV10-2 with TRBJ2-5; 10 bases match TRBD2. The ends lost 8 bases at V and 5 bases at J; junction bases unmatched: 5. The CDR3 runs 13 residues. The germline V gene has CDR1 WSHSY and CDR2 SAAADI. The CDR3 sequence: CASSAGGRETQYF. For the CDR3, the DNA is TGCGCCAGCTCAGCGGGGGGGCGGGAGACCCAGTACTTC.

The chain has TRBV5-4 and TRBJ2-1, with D hard to call. Germline V gene data show CDR1 as SGHNT and CDR2 as YYREEE (reference sequence). Trimming removed 7 bases from V and 4 bases from J, with 15 bases in between. The CDR3 contains 14 residues. CDR3 bases: TGTGCCAGCTCCCAAGTAGGCAGATACAATGAGCAGTTCTTC. Its protein product is CASSQVGRYNEQFF.

The chain is built from TRBV2 and TRBJ2-2; D is uncertain. V shed 6 bases and J shed 0 bases, with 11 bases lying between them. The CDR3 is made up of 15 amino acids. In germline, CDR1 is SNHLY, CDR2 FYNNEI. The CDR3 region is CASSRDTSNTGELFF. The CDR3, as DNA: TGTGCCAGCAGCCGAGACACCTCGAACACCGGGGAGCTGTTTTTT. Full variable domain (missing parts from reference TRBV2 and TRBJ2-2): EPEVTQTPSHQVTQMGQEVILRCVPISNHLYFYWYRQILGQKVEFLVSFYNNEISEKSEIFDDQFSVERPDGSNFTLKIRSTKLEDSAMYFCASSRDTSNTGELFFGEGSRLTVL.

CDR3: CASSLLGEGNQPQHF. CDR3 bases: TGTGCCAGCAGTTTACTTGGGGAGGGCAATCAGCCCCAGCATTTT. The rearrangement joins TRBV28 to TRBJ1-5; D unclear. CDR1 is MDHEN and CDR2 is SYDVKM in the germline V gene. Trimming cost V 2 bases and J 2 bases, with 10 bases left between them. The CDR3 is made up of 15 amino acids.

This chain joins TRBV25-1 and TRBJ2-3; D possibly corresponds to TRBD1 (5 bases). V gave up 7 bases and J gave up 2 bases, with 10 bases separating them. CDR3 length: 13 residues. Germline V gene data show CDR1 as MGHDK and CDR2 as SYGVNS. The CDR3 sequence: CASTGAYTDTQYF. The CDR3 DNA sequence: TGTGCCAGCACTGGGGCCTACACAGATACGCAGTATTTT.

The rearrangement uses TRBV19 and TRBJ2-7, with 9 bases identical to TRBD1. The V gene's germline CDR1 is LNHDA and CDR2 SQIVND (reference sequence). V shed 2 bases and J 2 bases; nucleotides not matched to a gene: 4. This CDR3 is 15 amino acids long. CDR3 coding DNA: TGTGCCAGTAGTATACAAGGACAGGGGACCTACGAGCAGTACTTC. Translation gives CASSIQGQGTYEQYF.

V gene TRBV3-1 (or the pseudogene TRBV3-2) combines with J gene TRBJ1-5, with no clear D. Germline values: CDR1 LGHDT, CDR2 YNNKEL (reference sequence). Trimming took 0 bases from V and 1 from J, leaving 13 bases between them. The CDR3 is made up of 17 amino acids. This chain's CDR3 is CASSQERGGLSNQPQHF. The CDR3 DNA reads as TGTGCCAGCAGCCAAGAGCGTGGAGGGCTGAGCAATCAGCCCCAGCATTTT.